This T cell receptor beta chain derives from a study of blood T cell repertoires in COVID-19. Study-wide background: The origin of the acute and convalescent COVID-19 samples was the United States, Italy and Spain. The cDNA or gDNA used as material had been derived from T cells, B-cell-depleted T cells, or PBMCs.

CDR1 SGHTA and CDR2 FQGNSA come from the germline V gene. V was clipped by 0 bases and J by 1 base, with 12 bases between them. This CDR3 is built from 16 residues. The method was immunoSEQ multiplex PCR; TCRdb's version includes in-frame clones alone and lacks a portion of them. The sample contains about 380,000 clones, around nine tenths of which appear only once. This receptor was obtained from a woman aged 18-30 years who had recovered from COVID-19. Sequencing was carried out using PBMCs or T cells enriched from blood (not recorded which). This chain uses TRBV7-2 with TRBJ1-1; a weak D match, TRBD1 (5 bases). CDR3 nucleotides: TGTGCCAGCAGCTTAGCCCCAGGGCCCCCGAACACTGAAGCTTTCTTT. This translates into CASSLAPGPPNTEAFF.